The T cell receptor beta chain under discussion was sequenced for a study of shared clonotypes between healthy human individuals. Points from the study as a whole: Naive subsets generally exceeded memory subsets in estimated richness.

The sample holds a few counts of this clone. The target antigen is unknown. Trimming removed 5 bases at V and 6 bases at J, with 13 bases between. CDR1 and CDR2 (germline): SGHTA, FQGNSA. This CDR3 region has 14 residues. Clones were read by immunoSEQ multiplex PCR, and TCRdb kept only the in-frame ones, dropping some. The sample has about 980,000 clones, roughly 72% seen once. The source is a man younger than 35 in good health. The sample taken for sequencing was memory CD4+ T cells sorted from blood. As for subset: CD45RA-negative fraction. The chain links TRBV7-2 to TRBJ1-4; D may be TRBD1 (6 bases). CDR3 sequence (DNA): TGTGCCAGCAGCCAAGGGGGGAGGGATGAAAAACTGTTTTTT. This codes for CASSQGGRDEKLFF.